The sample holds a few counts of the clone carrying this TCR beta chain. Its antigen is unknown. The CDR3 runs 14 residues. CDR1 is MNHEY and CDR2 is SVGEGT in the germline V gene. Trimming left V 7 bases short and J 1 base short, with 14 bases between. Naive CD4+ cells had CD25+ Tregs removed. The study, taken as a whole, reports: Tumor Treg TCRs overlapped most with tumor naive CD4+ cells.

After constant-region reverse-primer amplification, full-length variable regions underwent semi-nested PCR with Nested Universal Primer A. TCRdb ran MiXCR on the 5' RACE reads and lists one entry per CDR3 protein. The sample records tens of thousands of distinct CDR3 sequences, roughly 24% being singletons. The sample was naive CD4+ T cells sorted from a lymph node. As for subset: naive CD4+ T cells, CD4+CD45RA+CD25-. This chain links TRBV6-2 or TRBV6-3 with TRBJ2-7; D not certain. The sequence was collected from a female donor with breast cancer. CDR3 DNA: TGTGCCAGCACCCACGGAGACAAGTCCTACGAGCAGTACTTC. Its protein is CASTHGDKSYEQYF.